This T cell receptor beta chain was sequenced for a study of tumor-infiltrating lymphocytes in primary liver carcinoma. TCR beta cDNA was reverse-transcribed from about 550 ng of total RNA. The reaction used a constant-region primer and ProtoScript II reverse transcriptase. Three nested multiplex PCR rounds of slightly modified ARM-PCR generated TCR beta libraries. Use of TRBV1-TRBV30 forward primers with a C-beta reverse primer characterized the first two PCR rounds, which lasted about 10 cycles each. TCRdb analysed the multiplex PCR reads with MiXCR anew, one entry per CDR3 protein. The table has 120,000 or so distinct CDR3 sequences, around 62% seen once; the top ten hold around 9%. The CDR3 is 11 residues long. Germline lookup yields CDR1 LNHDA and CDR2 SQIVND (reference sequence). V was clipped by 1 base and J by 6 bases, with 2 bases between them. Scientists recovered RNA and DNA together from around 20-30 mg of unsorted bulk tissue. There were five separate regions sampled from each tumor.

The chain recombines TRBV19 with TRBJ2-3; D ambiguous. The sequence derives from a woman aged 60-70 years with primary liver carcinoma and hepatitis B virus infection. The sample consisted of liver tumor tissue from sampling region 1. Subset specified: tumor region T1, superior pole. The CDR3 nucleotides are TGTGCCAGTAGTATAGGCGATACGCAGTATTTT. It is translated as CASSIGDTQYF.